This T cell receptor (beta chain) was documented in a study of multiple sclerosis patients with progressive multifocal leukoencephalopathy. CDR3 length: 15 amino acids. Germline CDR1 reads ENHRY; CDR2 reads SYGVKD. The V end lost 4 bases, the J end lost 5 bases, and 15 bases lay between the germline ends. Assay: immunoSEQ multiplex PCR; the TCRdb copy retains only in-frame clones and omits some. This table has under 40,000 clones, 85% to 95% appearing once. Time point specified: before natalizumab initiation. This sequence joins TRBV10-3 and TRBJ2-1, with D maybe TRBD2 (7 bases). This sequence was found in a man younger than 40 with multiple sclerosis. Input material: PBMCs. Here the CDR3 reads CAISARGAPDNEQFF. As DNA, the CDR3 is TGTGCCATCAGTGCCCGGGGGGCACCCGACAATGAGCAGTTCTTC.